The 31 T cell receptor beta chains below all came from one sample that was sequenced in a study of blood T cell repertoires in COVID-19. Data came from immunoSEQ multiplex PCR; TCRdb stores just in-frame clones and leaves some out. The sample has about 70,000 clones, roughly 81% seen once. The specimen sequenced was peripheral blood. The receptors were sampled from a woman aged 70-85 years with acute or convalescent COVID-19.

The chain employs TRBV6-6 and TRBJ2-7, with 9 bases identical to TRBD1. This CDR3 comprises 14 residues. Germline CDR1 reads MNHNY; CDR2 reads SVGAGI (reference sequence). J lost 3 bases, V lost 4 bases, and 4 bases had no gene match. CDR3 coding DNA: TGTGCCAGCAGTTTCAGGACAGGGGTCTACGAGCAGTACTTC. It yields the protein CASSFRTGVYEQYF.

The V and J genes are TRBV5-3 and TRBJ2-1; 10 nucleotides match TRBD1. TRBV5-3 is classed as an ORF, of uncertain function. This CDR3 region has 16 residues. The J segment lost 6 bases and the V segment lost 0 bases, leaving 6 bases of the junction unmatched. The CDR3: CARSLGGTGEANEQFF. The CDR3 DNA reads TGTGCCAGAAGCTTGGGTGGGACAGGGGAAGCCAATGAGCAGTTCTTC.

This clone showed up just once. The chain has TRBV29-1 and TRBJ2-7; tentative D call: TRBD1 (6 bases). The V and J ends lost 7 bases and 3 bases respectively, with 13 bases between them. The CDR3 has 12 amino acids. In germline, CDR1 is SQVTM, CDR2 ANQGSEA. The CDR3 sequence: CSAGHQVYEQYF. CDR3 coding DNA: TGCAGCGCGGGACATCAAGTCTACGAGCAGTACTTC.

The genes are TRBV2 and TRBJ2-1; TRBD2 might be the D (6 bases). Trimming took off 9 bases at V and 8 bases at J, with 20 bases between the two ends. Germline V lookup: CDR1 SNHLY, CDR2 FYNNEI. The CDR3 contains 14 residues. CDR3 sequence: CARRGVGGSYEQFF. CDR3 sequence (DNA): TGTGCCAGGCGGGGTGTAGGAGGGAGTTATGAGCAGTTCTTC.

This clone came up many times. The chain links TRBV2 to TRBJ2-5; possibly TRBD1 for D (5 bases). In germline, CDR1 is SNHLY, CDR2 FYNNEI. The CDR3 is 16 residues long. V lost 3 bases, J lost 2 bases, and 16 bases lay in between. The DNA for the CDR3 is TGTGCCAGCAGTGAGCCCGCAGGGCTAGGGCAAGAGACCCAGTACTTC. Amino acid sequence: CASSEPAGLGQETQYF.

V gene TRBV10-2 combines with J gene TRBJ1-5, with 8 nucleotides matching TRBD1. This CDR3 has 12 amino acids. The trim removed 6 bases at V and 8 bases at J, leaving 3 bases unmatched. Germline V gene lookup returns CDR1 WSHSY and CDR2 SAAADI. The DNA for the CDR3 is TGCGCCAGCAGGGAGACAGGGGAGCCCCAGCATTTT. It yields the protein CASRETGEPQHF.

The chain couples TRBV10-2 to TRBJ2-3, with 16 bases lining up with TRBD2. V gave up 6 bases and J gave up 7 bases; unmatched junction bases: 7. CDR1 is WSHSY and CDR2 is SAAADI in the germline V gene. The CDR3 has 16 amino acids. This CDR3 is CASRLGLAGGSNTQYF. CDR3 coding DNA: TGCGCCAGCAGGCTGGGACTAGCGGGAGGGTCTAATACGCAGTATTTT.

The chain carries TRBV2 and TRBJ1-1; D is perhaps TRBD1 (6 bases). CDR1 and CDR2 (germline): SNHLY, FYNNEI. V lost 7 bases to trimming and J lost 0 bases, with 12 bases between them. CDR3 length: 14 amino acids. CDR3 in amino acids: CASNRQALNTEAFF. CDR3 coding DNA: TGTGCCAGCAACCGACAGGCCCTGAACACTGAAGCTTTCTTT.

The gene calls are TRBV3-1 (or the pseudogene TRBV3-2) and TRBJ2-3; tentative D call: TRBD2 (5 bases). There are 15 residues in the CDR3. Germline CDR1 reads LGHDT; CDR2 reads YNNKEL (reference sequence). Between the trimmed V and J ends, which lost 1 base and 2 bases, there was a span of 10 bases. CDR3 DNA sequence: TGTGCCAGCAGCCAAGCTAAGCGGACCACAGATACGCAGTATTTT. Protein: CASSQAKRTTDTQYF.

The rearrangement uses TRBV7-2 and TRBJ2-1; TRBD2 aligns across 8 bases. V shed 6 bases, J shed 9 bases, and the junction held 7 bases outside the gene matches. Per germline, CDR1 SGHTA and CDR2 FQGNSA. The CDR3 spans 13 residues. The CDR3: CASRSGLATEQFF. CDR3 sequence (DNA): TGTGCCAGCAGGTCCGGACTAGCAACTGAGCAGTTCTTC.

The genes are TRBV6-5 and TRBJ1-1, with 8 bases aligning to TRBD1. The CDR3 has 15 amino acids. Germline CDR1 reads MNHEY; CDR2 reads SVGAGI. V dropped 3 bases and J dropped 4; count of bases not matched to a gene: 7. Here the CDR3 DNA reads TGTGCCAGCAGTTATGCCGGACAGGGTCGCACTGAAGCTTTCTTT. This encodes CASSYAGQGRTEAFF.

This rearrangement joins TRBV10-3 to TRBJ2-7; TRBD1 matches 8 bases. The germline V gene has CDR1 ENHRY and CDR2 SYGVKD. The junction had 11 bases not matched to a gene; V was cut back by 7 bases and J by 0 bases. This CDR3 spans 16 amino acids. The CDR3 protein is CAIKPQQGDSSYEQYF. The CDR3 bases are TGTGCCATCAAGCCTCAACAGGGGGATTCCTCCTACGAGCAGTACTTC.

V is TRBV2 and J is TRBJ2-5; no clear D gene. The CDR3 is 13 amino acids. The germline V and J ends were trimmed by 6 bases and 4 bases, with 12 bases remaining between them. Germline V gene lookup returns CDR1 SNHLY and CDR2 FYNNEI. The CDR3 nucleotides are TGTGCCAGCAGAAAGCGAAGTGGAGAGACCCAGTACTTC. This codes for CASRKRSGETQYF.

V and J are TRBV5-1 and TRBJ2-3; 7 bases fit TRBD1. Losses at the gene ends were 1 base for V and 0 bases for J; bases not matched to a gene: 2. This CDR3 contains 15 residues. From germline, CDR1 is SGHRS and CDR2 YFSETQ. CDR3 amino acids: CASSLKGASTDTQYF. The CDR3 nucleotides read TGCGCCAGCAGCTTGAAGGGGGCTAGCACAGATACGCAGTATTTT.

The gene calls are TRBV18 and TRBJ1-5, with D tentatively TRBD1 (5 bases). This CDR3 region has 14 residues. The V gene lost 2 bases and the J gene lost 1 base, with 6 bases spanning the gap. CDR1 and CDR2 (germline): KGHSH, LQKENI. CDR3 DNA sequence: TGTGCCAGCTCACCAGGGGGGAGCAATCAGCCCCAGCATTTT. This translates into CASSPGGSNQPQHF.

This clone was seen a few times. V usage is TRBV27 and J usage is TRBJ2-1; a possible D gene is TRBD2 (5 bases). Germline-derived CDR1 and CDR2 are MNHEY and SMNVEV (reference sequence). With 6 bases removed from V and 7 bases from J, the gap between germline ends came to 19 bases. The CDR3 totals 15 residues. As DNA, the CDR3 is TGTGCCAGCAGCCCTAGCCGCTACGGAGCGAATGAGCAGTTCTTC. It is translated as CASSPSRYGANEQFF.

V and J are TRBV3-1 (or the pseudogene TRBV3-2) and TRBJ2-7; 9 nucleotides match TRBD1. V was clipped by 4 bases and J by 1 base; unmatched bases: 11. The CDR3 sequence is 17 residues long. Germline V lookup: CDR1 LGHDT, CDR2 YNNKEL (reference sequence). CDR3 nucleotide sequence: TGTGCCAGCAGCCCACCTTCGAGGGGGACAGGGTCCTACGAGCAGTACTTC. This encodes CASSPPSRGTGSYEQYF.

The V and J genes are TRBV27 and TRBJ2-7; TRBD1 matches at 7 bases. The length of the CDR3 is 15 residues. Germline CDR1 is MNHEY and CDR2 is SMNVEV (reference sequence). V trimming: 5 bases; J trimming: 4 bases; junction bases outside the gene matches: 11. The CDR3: CASSEPNRGGYEQYF. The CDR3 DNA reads TGTGCCAGCAGTGAACCGAACAGGGGCGGGTACGAGCAGTACTTC.

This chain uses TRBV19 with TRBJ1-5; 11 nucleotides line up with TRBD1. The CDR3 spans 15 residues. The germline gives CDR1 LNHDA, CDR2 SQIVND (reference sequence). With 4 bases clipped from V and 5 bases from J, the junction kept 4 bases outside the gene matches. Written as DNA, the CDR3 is TGTGCCAGTAGTAGGGGACAGGGGGATTATCAGCCCCAGCATTTT. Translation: CASSRGQGDYQPQHF. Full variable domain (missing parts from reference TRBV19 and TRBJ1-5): DGGITQSPKYLFRKEGQNVTLSCEQNLNHDAMYWYRQDPGQGLRLIYYSQIVNDFQKGDIAEGYSVSREKKESFPLTVTSAQKNPTAFYLCASSRGQGDYQPQHFGDGTRLSIL.

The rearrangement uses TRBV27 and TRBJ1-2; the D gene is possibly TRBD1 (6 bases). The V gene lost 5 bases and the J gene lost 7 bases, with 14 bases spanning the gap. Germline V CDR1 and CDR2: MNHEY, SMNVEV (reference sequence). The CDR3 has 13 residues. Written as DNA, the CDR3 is TGTGCCAGCAGTCTCGGGGGGCGTGCTGGCTACACCTTC. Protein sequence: CASSLGGRAGYTF.

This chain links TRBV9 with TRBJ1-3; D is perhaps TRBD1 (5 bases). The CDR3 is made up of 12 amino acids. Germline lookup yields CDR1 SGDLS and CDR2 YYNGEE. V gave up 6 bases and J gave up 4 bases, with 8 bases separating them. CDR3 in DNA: TGTGCCAGCAAAGGGGCCGGAAACACCATATATTTT. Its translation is CASKGAGNTIYF.

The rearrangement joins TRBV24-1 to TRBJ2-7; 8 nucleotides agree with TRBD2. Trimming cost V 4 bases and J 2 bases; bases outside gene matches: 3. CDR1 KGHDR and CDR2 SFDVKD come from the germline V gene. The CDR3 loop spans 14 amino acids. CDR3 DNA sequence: TGTGCCACCAGTGAACGGGGGGGACCCTACGAGCAGTACTTC. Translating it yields CATSERGGPYEQYF.

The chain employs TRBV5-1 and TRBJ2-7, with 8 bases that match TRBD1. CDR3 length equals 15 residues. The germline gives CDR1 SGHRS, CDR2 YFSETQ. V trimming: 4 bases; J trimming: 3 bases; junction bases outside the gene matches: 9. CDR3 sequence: CASSPGQGSIYEQYF. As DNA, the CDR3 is TGCGCCAGCAGCCCCGGACAGGGTTCTATCTACGAGCAGTACTTC.

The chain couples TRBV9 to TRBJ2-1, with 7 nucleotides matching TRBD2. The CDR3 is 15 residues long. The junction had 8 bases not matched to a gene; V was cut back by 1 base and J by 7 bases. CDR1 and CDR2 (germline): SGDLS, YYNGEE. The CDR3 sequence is CASSVHVGGPNEQFF. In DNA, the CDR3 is TGTGCCAGCAGCGTACATGTGGGAGGGCCGAATGAGCAGTTCTTC. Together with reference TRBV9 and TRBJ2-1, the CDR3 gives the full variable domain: DSGVTQTPKHLITATGQRVTLRCSPRSGDLSVYWYQQSLDQGLQFLIQYYNGEERAKGNILERFSAQQFPDLHSELNLSSLELGDSALYFCASSVHVGGPNEQFFGPGTRLTVL.

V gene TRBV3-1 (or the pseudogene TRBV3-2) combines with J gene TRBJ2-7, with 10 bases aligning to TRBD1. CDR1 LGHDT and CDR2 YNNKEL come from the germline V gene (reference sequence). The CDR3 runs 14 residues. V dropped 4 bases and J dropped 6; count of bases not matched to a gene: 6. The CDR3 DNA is TGTGCCAGCAGCCCCCGGGACAGGGGTCGCGAGCAGTACTTC. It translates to CASSPRDRGREQYF.

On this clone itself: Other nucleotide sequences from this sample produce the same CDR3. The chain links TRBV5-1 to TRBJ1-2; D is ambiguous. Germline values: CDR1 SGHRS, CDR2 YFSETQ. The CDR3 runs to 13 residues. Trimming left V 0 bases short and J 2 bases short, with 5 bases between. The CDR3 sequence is CASSLGGNYGYTF. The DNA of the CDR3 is TGCGCCAGCAGCTTGGGAGGGAACTATGGCTACACCTTC.

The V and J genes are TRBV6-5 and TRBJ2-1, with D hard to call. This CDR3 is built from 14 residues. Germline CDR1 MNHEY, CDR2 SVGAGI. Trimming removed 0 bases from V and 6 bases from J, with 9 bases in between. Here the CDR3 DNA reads TGTGCCAGCAGTTACTCTCTTCGCGGCAATGAGCAGTTCTTC. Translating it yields CASSYSLRGNEQFF.

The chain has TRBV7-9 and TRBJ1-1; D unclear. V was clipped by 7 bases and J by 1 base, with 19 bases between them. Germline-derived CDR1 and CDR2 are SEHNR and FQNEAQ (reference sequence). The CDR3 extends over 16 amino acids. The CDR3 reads CASTPSRRTSNTEAFF. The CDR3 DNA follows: TGTGCCAGCACCCCTAGTCGACGAACGTCGAACACTGAAGCTTTCTTT.

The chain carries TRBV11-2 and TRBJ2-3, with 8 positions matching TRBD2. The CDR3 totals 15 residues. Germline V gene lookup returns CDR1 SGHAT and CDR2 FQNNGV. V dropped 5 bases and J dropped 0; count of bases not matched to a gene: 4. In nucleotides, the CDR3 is TGTGCCAGCAGCAGTAGCGGGACTAGCACAGATACGCAGTATTTT. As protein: CASSSSGTSTDTQYF.

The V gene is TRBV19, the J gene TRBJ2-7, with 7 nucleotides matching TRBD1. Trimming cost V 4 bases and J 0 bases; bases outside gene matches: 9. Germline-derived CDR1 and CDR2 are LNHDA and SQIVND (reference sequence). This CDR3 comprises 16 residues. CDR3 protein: CASSKYGTANSYEQYF. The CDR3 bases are TGTGCCAGTAGTAAGTACGGGACAGCCAACTCCTACGAGCAGTACTTC.

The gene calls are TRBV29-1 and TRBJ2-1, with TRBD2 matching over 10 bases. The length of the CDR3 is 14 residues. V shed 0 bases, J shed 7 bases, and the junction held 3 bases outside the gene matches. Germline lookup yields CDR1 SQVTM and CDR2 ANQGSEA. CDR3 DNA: TGCAGCGTTGAAGATCATAGCGGGAGGAATGAGCAGTTCTTC. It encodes CSVEDHSGRNEQFF.